The 32 T cell receptor beta chains below were found in one sample sequenced in a study of cytomegalovirus exposure and HLA in healthy donors. Primers: 60 Vbeta forward and 13 Jbeta reverse. Libraries were prepared by immunoSEQ multiplex PCR; TCRdb keeps only in-frame clonotypes and omits some of them. The sample records approximately 170,000 clones, around four fifths being singletons. Sequenced sample: PBMCs. Receptor source: a man between 18 and 35 years old in good health and CMV-seropositive.

This clone has more than one count but fewer than ten. This rearrangement joins TRBV2 to TRBJ1-1; unclear D gene. CDR3 size: 15 residues. With 6 bases removed from V and 1 base from J, the gap between germline ends came to 15 bases. Germline V gene data show CDR1 as SNHLY and CDR2 as FYNNEI. CDR3 in DNA: TGTGCCAGCAGAGCTCAAGAGCCAACGAACACTGAAGCTTTCTTT. Residues: CASRAQEPTNTEAFF.

This chain joins TRBV2 and TRBJ2-1; 7 bases match TRBD1. V gave up 5 bases and J gave up 5 bases; unmatched junction bases: 6. The CDR3 is 14 residues long. Germline V lookup: CDR1 SNHLY, CDR2 FYNNEI. The CDR3 DNA reads as TGTGCCAGCAGTTCCCGGGACAGAAACAATGAGCAGTTCTTC. This codes for CASSSRDRNNEQFF.

The CDR3 sequence: CASSLGQGLEKLFF. For the CDR3, the DNA is TGTGCCAGCAGTCTCGGACAGGGGCTTGAAAAACTGTTTTTT. The gene calls are TRBV28 and TRBJ1-4; 9 bases are shared with TRBD1. This CDR3 is 14 amino acids long. From germline, CDR1 is MDHEN and CDR2 SYDVKM. With 5 bases clipped from V and 7 bases from J, the junction kept 5 bases outside the gene matches.

The chain combines TRBV29-1 with TRBJ2-6, with TRBD1 identical over 8 bases. CDR3 length: 15 amino acids. The germline CDR1 and CDR2 sequences are SQVTM and ANQGSEA. With V trimmed by 4 bases and J by 0 bases, 2 bases remained unmatched. CDR3: CSVGQGLSGANVLTF. For the CDR3, the DNA is TGCAGCGTTGGACAGGGGCTCTCTGGGGCCAACGTCCTGACTTTC.

This clone appeared a few times. The rearrangement joins TRBV6-5 to TRBJ1-3, with D perhaps matching TRBD1 (6 bases). The CDR3 loop spans 14 amino acids. V gave up 2 bases and J gave up 4 bases, with 9 bases separating them. Per the germline V gene, CDR1 is MNHEY and CDR2 is SVGAGI. The CDR3 nucleotides read TGTGCCAGCAGTTACCTCGGACAGGGAAACACCATATATTTT. Its translation: CASSYLGQGNTIYF.

J is TRBJ2-5 and V is TRBV2, with D possibly TRBD1 on 6 matching bases. The CDR3 totals 14 residues. The V gene lost 6 bases and the J gene lost 5 bases, with 16 bases spanning the gap. Germline CDR1 is SNHLY and CDR2 is FYNNEI. The DNA for the CDR3 is TGTGCCAGCAGAGTCTTGGTGAGGGGGGAGACCCAGTACTTC. Protein sequence: CASRVLVRGETQYF.

This sequence joins TRBV7-2 and TRBJ2-7; 7 bases agree with TRBD1. CDR3 length: 14 amino acids. Germline trimming cut 1 base from V and 2 bases from J; bases unmatched to any gene: 2. Germline CDR1 SGHTA, CDR2 FQGNSA. The CDR3 coding sequence is TGTGCCAGCAGCTTAGGAGGGGGCGCCTACGAGCAGTACTTC. This sequence encodes CASSLGGGAYEQYF.

The V gene is TRBV27, the J gene TRBJ2-2; weak D call: TRBD1 (6 bases). The CDR3 length is 16 residues. V gave up 3 bases and J gave up 0 bases, with 11 bases separating them. From germline, CDR1 is MNHEY and CDR2 SMNVEV (reference sequence). The DNA of the CDR3 is TGTGCCAGCAGTTTCGGGACATATACGAACACCGGGGAGCTGTTTTTT. Translating gives CASSFGTYTNTGELFF.

The chain links TRBV9 to TRBJ2-3; 8 bases are a match to TRBD1. The length of the CDR3 is 14 residues. V was pared by 6 bases and J by 2 bases, with 5 bases of the junction left unmatched. Germline-derived CDR1 and CDR2 are SGDLS and YYNGEE. The CDR3 loop is CASTTGDFTDTQYF. The CDR3 coding sequence is TGTGCCAGCACGACAGGGGACTTCACAGATACGCAGTATTTT.

Concerning this clone itself: The same CDR3 also results from other DNA sequences found in this sample. The gene calls are TRBV7-9 and TRBJ2-7; tentative D call: TRBD2 (6 bases). Germline CDR1 SEHNR, CDR2 FQNEAQ (reference sequence). V lost 5 bases, J lost 2 bases, and 16 bases lay in between. The CDR3 sequence is 15 residues long. The chain's CDR3 is CASSLVSGSTYEQYF. CDR3 DNA sequence: TGTGCCAGCAGCCTAGTGAGCGGGTCTACCTACGAGCAGTACTTC.

The J gene is TRBJ2-7, the V gene TRBV20-1; D possibly corresponds to TRBD1 (6 bases). V was cut by 6 bases and J by 5 bases, with 11 bases left in between. The CDR3 has 11 amino acids. CDR1 and CDR2 from the germline V gene are DFQATT and SNEGSKA (reference sequence). The CDR3 coding sequence is TGCAGTGCCCTTACAGGGAACGAGCAGTACTTC. Translating gives CSALTGNEQYF.

The chain combines TRBV7-9 with TRBJ1-1; D gene unclear. The germline V gene encodes CDR1 SEHNR and CDR2 FQNEAQ (reference sequence). The CDR3 has 13 residues. V was pared by 7 bases and J by 6 bases, with 15 bases between. CDR3 DNA: TGTGCCAGCACCGGCGGGAGGGTGTCTGAAGCTTTCTTT. This translates into CASTGGRVSEAFF.

Turning to this clone: A junction end diverges from the germline sequence, so it may reflect a read error. The chain combines TRBV28 with TRBJ2-4, with 9 positions matching TRBD1. The germline gives CDR1 MDHEN, CDR2 SYDVKM. The CDR3 consists of 12 residues. The CDR3 coding sequence is TGTGCCAGCAGTTTATCCAGGACAGGGGAGGACTTC. Translation gives CASSLSRTGEDF.

In DNA form, the CDR3 reads TGCGCCAGCAGCCTGGGACAGGGGACGAATGAGCAGTTCTTC. Encoded protein: CASSLGQGTNEQFF. The V and J genes are TRBV5-1 and TRBJ2-1; TRBD1 agrees at 10 bases. The CDR3 has 14 amino acids. Trimming cost V 4 bases and J 7 bases; bases outside gene matches: 5. Germline V gene sequence: CDR1 SGHRS, CDR2 YFSETQ. Using reference TRBV5-1 and TRBJ2-1 for the parts outside the CDR3, the full variable domain is KAGVTQTPRYLIKTRGQQVTLSCSPISGHRSVSWYQQTPGQGLQFLFEYFSETQRNKGNFPGRFSGRQFSNSRSEMNVSTLELGDSALYLCASSLGQGTNEQFFGPGTRLTVL.

The chain is built from TRBV28 and TRBJ2-5; 7 bases align to TRBD2. The CDR3 has 14 residues. J gave up 7 bases and V 3 bases, and 8 bases lay outside the gene matches. In germline, CDR1 is MDHEN, CDR2 SYDVKM. CDR3 loop: CASSFPWGGTTQYF. CDR3 sequence (DNA): TGTGCCAGCAGTTTCCCCTGGGGGGGTACGACCCAGTACTTC.

V gene TRBV7-9 combines with J gene TRBJ2-2, with D tentatively TRBD1 (6 bases). In germline, CDR1 is SEHNR, CDR2 FQNEAQ (reference sequence). Trimming pared 2 bases from V and 6 bases from J, leaving 7 bases between. The CDR3 consists of 13 residues. This chain's CDR3 is CASSLTGPGELFF. CDR3 sequence (DNA): TGTGCCAGCAGCTTAACAGGGCCCGGGGAGCTGTTTTTT.

This sequence joins TRBV5-4 and TRBJ2-7, with 7 bases matching TRBD2. Trimming took 5 bases from V and 3 from J; bases not matched to a gene: 8. The CDR3 consists of 14 residues. Germline V gene lookup returns CDR1 SGHNT and CDR2 YYREEE (reference sequence). The CDR3 loop reads CASSYTGLVYEQYF. The CDR3 DNA reads as TGTGCCAGCAGTTACACAGGACTAGTCTACGAGCAGTACTTC.

This sequence joins TRBV6-5 and TRBJ1-1; TRBD1 agrees at 10 bases. V shed 1 base and J 2 bases; nucleotides not matched to a gene: 1. Germline CDR1 is MNHEY and CDR2 is SVGAGI. CDR3 length: 15 amino acids. This CDR3 is CASSYLTGGNTEAFF. For the CDR3, the DNA is TGTGCCAGCAGTTACTTGACAGGGGGCAACACTGAAGCTTTCTTT.

This chain joins TRBV4-1 and TRBJ2-7; 12 nucleotides align to TRBD2. CDR3 length equals 15 residues. V dropped 4 bases and J dropped 8; count of bases not matched to a gene: 9. The germline V gene has CDR1 MGHRA and CDR2 YSYEKL. The CDR3 loop is CASSPGTSGLTQQYF. CDR3 nucleotide sequence: TGCGCCAGCAGCCCAGGGACTAGCGGGCTTACGCAGCAGTACTTC.

J is TRBJ2-5 and V is TRBV19; 10 nucleotides line up with TRBD1. J gave up 4 bases and V 3 bases, and 5 bases lay outside the gene matches. Germline-derived CDR1 and CDR2 are LNHDA and SQIVND (reference sequence). The CDR3 consists of 15 residues. Here the CDR3 DNA reads TGTGCCAGTAGTATCCCTCGGACAGGGGGAGAGACCCAGTACTTC. Translation gives CASSIPRTGGETQYF.

This rearrangement joins TRBV7-2 to TRBJ1-1; unclear D gene. V lost 1 base and J lost 4, with 7 bases in between. CDR3 length equals 13 residues. Germline values: CDR1 SGHTA, CDR2 FQGNSA. The chain's CDR3 is CASSLEGGTEAFF. DNA of the CDR3: TGTGCCAGCAGCTTAGAGGGAGGCACTGAAGCTTTCTTT. Looking up the rest from reference TRBV7-2 and TRBJ1-1 gives the full variable domain: GAGVSQSPSNKVTEKGKDVELRCDPISGHTALYWYRQSLGQGLEFLIYFQGNSAPDKSGLPSDRFSAERTGGSVSTLTIQRTQQEDSAVYLCASSLEGGTEAFFGQGTRLTVV.

The chain couples TRBV13 to TRBJ2-3, with TRBD1 matching 8 bases. Germline V gene data show CDR1 as PRHDT and CDR2 as FYEKMQ (reference sequence). V lost 5 bases, J lost 1 base, and 8 bases stayed unmatched. The length of the CDR3 is 16 residues. CDR3 protein: CASSVETGERTDTQYF. Here the CDR3 DNA reads TGTGCCAGCAGCGTAGAGACAGGGGAGCGCACAGATACGCAGTATTTT.

This sequence joins TRBV28 and TRBJ2-7, with D uncertain. The V and J ends lost 3 bases and 4 bases respectively, with 16 bases between them. Germline CDR1 MDHEN, CDR2 SYDVKM. The CDR3 is made up of 15 amino acids. The CDR3 nucleotides are TGTGCCAGCAGTTTTGCCTTGGGCAGACCTTACGAGCAGTACTTC. It translates to CASSFALGRPYEQYF.

This clone has more than one count but fewer than ten. V usage is TRBV27 and J usage is TRBJ2-5, with TRBD1 matching 9 bases. Unmatched junction bases numbered 11, after V lost 6 bases and J lost 9 bases. The CDR3 contains 14 residues. Germline CDR1 MNHEY, CDR2 SMNVEV (reference sequence). The DNA of the CDR3 is TGTGCCAGCAGCCCCGGACAGGGGCTCGTGGCCCAGTACTTC. It codes for CASSPGQGLVAQYF.

Only a few counts were recorded for this clone. The rearrangement joins TRBV28 to TRBJ1-3; possible D gene TRBD1, 6 bases. Germline CDR1 MDHEN, CDR2 SYDVKM. The CDR3 is 13 amino acids. V was pared by 4 bases and J by 7 bases, with 11 bases between. As DNA, the CDR3 is TGTGCCAGCAGTTCGGGGGGGCGGAACACCATATATTTT. It yields the protein CASSSGGRNTIYF.

This chain links TRBV7-6 with TRBJ1-2; a possible D gene is TRBD1 (6 bases). This CDR3 spans 14 amino acids. CDR1 SGHVS and CDR2 FNYEAQ come from the germline V gene. V lost 4 bases and J lost 2, with 11 bases in between. The CDR3 sequence is CASSSWTDNYGYTF. CDR3 in DNA: TGTGCCAGCAGCTCCTGGACAGACAACTATGGCTACACCTTC. The full variable domain, its missing parts supplied by reference TRBV7-6 and TRBJ1-2, is GAGVSQSPRYKVTKRGQDVALRCDPISGHVSLYWYRQALGQGPEFLTYFNYEAQQDKSGLPNDRFSAERPEGSISTLTIQRTEQRDSAMYRCASSSWTDNYGYTFGSGTRLTVV.

The chain uses TRBV11-2 and TRBJ2-7; no firm D call. The length of the CDR3 is 16 residues. Germline assignment: CDR1 SGHAT and CDR2 FQNNGV. V was clipped by 1 base and J by 1 base, with 14 bases between them. CDR3 protein: CASSLGLLLRSYEQYF. The CDR3 nucleotides are TGTGCCAGCAGCTTAGGACTCCTCCTTAGGTCCTACGAGCAGTACTTC.

The genes are TRBV2 and TRBJ1-1; the D is unclear. V lost 6 bases, J lost 8 bases, and 13 bases lay in between. There are 12 residues in the CDR3. The germline CDR1 and CDR2 sequences are SNHLY and FYNNEI. CDR3: CASSFRNPEAFF. DNA for the CDR3: TGTGCCAGCAGCTTCAGAAACCCCGAAGCTTTCTTT. Full variable domain (missing parts from reference TRBV2 and TRBJ1-1): EPEVTQTPSHQVTQMGQEVILRCVPISNHLYFYWYRQILGQKVEFLVSFYNNEISEKSEIFDDQFSVERPDGSNFTLKIRSTKLEDSAMYFCASSFRNPEAFFGQGTRLTVV.

CDR3 protein: CASSVSPPGETQYF. CDR3 bases: TGTGCCAGCAGCGTCAGCCCTCCAGGGGAGACCCAGTACTTC. This sequence joins TRBV11-2 and TRBJ2-5; possible D gene TRBD1, 5 bases. CDR1 is SGHAT and CDR2 is FQNNGV in the germline V gene. Trimming stripped 5 bases from V and 5 bases from J, with 15 bases between. The CDR3 length is 14 residues. The entire variable domain, with the rest obtained from reference TRBV11-2 and TRBJ2-5, is as follows: EAGVAQSPRYKIIEKRQSVAFWCNPISGHATLYWYQQILGQGPKLLIQFQNNGVVDDSQLPKDRFSAERLKGVDSTLKIQPAKLEDSAVYLCASSVSPPGETQYFGPGTRLLVL.

This rearrangement joins TRBV6-6 to TRBJ1-6; D is undetermined. This CDR3 has 15 amino acids. Trimming removed 6 bases at V and 8 bases at J, with 17 bases between. Germline-derived CDR1 and CDR2 are MNHNY and SVGAGI (reference sequence). CDR3 DNA sequence: TGTGCCAGCAGCGGGGATCGTCTCATGTATTCACCCCTCCACTTT. Protein: CASSGDRLMYSPLHF.

This clone came up once. This rearrangement joins TRBV5-1 to TRBJ2-4; D is possibly TRBD2 (6 bases). There are 14 residues in the CDR3. Germline loops: CDR1 SGHRS, CDR2 YFSETQ. The V end lost 4 bases, the J end lost 8 bases, and 16 bases lay between the germline ends. The DNA of the CDR3 is TGCGCCAGCAGCCCGGCCTCGACTAGTTACATTCAGTACTTC. Its translation is CASSPASTSYIQYF.

The chain recombines TRBV29-1 with TRBJ2-6, with unresolved D. The germline V gene has CDR1 SQVTM and CDR2 ANQGSEA. The CDR3 spans 13 residues. Trimming shortened V by 6 bases and J by 0 bases, and 6 bases separated the two germline ends. The CDR3 bases are TGCAGCGTCCGGAGCTCTGGGGCCAACGTCCTGACTTTC. Protein: CSVRSSGANVLTF. Full variable domain (rest looked up from reference TRBV29-1 and TRBJ2-6): SAVISQKPSRDICQRGTSLTIQCQVDSQVTMMFWYRQQPGQSLTLIATANQGSEATYESGFVIDKFPISRPNLTFSTLTVSNMSPEDSSIYLCSVRSSGANVLTFGAGSRLTVL.